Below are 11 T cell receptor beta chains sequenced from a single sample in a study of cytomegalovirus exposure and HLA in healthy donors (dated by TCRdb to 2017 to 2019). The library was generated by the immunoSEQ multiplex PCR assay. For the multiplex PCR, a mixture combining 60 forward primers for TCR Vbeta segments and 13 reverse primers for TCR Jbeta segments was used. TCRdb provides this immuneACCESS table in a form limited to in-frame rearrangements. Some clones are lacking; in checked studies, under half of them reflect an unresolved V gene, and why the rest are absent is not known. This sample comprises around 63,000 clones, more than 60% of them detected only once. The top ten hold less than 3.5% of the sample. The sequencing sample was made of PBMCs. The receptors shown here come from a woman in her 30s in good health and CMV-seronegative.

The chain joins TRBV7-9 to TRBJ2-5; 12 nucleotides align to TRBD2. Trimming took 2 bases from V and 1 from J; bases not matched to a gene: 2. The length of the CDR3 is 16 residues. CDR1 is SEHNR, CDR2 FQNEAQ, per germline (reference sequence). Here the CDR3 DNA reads TGTGCCAGCAGCTTAAGGACTAGCGGGGTCCAAGAGACCCAGTACTTC. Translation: CASSLRTSGVQETQYF.

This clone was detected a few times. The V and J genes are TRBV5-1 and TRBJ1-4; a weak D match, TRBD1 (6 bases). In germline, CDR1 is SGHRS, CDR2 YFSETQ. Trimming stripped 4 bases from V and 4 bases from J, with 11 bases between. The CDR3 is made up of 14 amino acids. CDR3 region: CASSPQGYNEKLFF. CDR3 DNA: TGCGCCAGCAGCCCACAGGGCTATAATGAAAAACTGTTTTTT.

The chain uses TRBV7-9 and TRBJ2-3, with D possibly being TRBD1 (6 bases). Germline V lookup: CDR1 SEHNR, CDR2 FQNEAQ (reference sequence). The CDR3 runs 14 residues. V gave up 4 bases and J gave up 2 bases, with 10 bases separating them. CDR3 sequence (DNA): TGTGCCAGCAGCTCGGGACACCCCACAGATACGCAGTATTTT. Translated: CASSSGHPTDTQYF.

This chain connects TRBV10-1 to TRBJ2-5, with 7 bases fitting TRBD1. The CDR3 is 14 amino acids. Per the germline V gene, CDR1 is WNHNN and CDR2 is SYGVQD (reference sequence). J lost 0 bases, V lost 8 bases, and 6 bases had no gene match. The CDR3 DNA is TGCGCCAGCCGAGGGGGCCCTTACCAAGAGACCCAGTACTTC. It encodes CASRGGPYQETQYF.

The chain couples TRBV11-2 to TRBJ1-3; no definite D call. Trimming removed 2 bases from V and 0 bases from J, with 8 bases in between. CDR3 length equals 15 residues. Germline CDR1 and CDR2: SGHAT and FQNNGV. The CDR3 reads CASSLSPVSGNTIYF. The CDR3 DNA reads TGTGCCAGCAGCTTATCTCCAGTCTCTGGAAACACCATATATTTT.

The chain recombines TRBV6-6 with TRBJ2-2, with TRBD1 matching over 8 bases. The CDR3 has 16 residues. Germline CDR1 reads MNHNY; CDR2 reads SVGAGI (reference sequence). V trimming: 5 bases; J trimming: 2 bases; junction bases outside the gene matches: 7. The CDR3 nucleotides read TGTGCCAGCAGTCCCGGACAGGGAACAAACACCGGGGAGCTGTTTTTT. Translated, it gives CASSPGQGTNTGELFF.

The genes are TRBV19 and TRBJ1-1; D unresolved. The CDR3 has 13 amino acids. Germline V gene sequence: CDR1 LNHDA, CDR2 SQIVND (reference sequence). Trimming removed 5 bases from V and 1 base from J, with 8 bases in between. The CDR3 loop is CASSSRGNTEAFF. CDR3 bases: TGTGCCAGTAGTTCGCGAGGGAACACTGAAGCTTTCTTT.

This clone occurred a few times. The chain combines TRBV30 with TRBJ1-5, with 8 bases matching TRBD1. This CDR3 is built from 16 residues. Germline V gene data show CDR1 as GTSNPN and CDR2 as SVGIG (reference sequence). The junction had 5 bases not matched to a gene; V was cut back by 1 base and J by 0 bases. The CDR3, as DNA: TGTGCCTGGAGTGAGTGGACAGGGATTAGCAATCAGCCCCAGCATTTT. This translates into CAWSEWTGISNQPQHF.

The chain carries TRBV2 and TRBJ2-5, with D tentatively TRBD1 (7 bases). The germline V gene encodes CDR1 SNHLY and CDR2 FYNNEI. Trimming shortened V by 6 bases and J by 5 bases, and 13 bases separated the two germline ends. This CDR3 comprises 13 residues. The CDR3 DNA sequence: TGTGCCAGCAGCTCACAGGGGAGGGAGACCCAGTACTTC. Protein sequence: CASSSQGRETQYF. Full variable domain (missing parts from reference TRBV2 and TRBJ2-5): EPEVTQTPSHQVTQMGQEVILRCVPISNHLYFYWYRQILGQKVEFLVSFYNNEISEKSEIFDDQFSVERPDGSNFTLKIRSTKLEDSAMYFCASSSQGRETQYFGPGTRLLVL.

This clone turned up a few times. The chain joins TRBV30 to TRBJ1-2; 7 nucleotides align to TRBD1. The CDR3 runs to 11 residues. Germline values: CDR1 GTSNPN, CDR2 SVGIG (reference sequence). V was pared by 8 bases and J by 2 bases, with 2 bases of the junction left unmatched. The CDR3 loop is CAGDRNYGYTF. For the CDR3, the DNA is TGTGCCGGGGACAGAAACTATGGCTACACCTTC.

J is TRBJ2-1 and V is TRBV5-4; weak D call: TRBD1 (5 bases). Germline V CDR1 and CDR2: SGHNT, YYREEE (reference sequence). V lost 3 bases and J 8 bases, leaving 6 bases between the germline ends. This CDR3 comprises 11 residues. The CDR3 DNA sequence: TGTGCCAGCAGCTGGGGCGATGAGCAGTTCTTC. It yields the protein CASSWGDEQFF.